Shown below are 21 T cell receptor beta chains from a single sample sequenced in a study of blood T cells in healthy people across ages (dated by TCRdb to the mid-2010s). Receptor amplification or capture employed 5' RACE. This sample was sequenced with an Illumina HiSeq 2500. The second PCR ran for about 7 to 11 cycles and used a J-beta primer mix along with a sample-barcoded 5' primer. The raw public reads went through TCRdb reprocessing: fastp at Q25, MiXCR clone calling, in-frame beta chains kept. Rows with a matching CDR3 protein are joined into one entry that keeps the most common DNA and genes. The sample table holds 630,000 or so distinct CDR3 sequences, of which 32% were seen once. 15% of the sample lies in the top ten. The sample was blood. The receptors were gathered from an elderly woman in good health. Donor details come from another sample of the same person, matched by shared clones.

J is TRBJ1-3 and V is TRBV6-6, with 8 bases fitting TRBD1. This CDR3 is 15 amino acids long. Germline V gives CDR1 MNHNY, CDR2 SVGAGI (reference sequence). Unmatched junction bases numbered 2, after V lost 4 bases and J lost 0 bases. CDR3 nucleotide sequence: TGTGCCAGCAGTTCGGACAGGGCCTCTGGAAACACCATATATTTT. Residues: CASSSDRASGNTIYF.

In nucleotides, the CDR3 is TGTGCCAGCAGCCAGGAGGCAGGGTTCGCCTACAATGAGCAGTACTTC. It encodes CASSQEAGFAYNEQYF. The rearrangement uses TRBV7-2 and TRBJ2-1; tentatively, D is TRBD1 or TRBD2 (5 bases each). The J call is in doubt because the DNA end fits TRBJ2-7 better. This CDR3 has 16 residues. The V gene's germline CDR1 is SGHTA and CDR2 FQGNSA.

The genes are TRBV7-9 and TRBJ1-2, with TRBD1 identical over 7 bases. Germline-derived CDR1 and CDR2 are SEHNR and FQNEAQ (reference sequence). The trim removed 5 bases at V and 8 bases at J, leaving 20 bases unmatched. CDR3 size: 17 residues. CDR3 coding DNA: TGTGCCAGCAGCCCCGTTTTAATGACAGGGAGGGCTATGGGCTACACCTTC. Amino acids: CASSPVLMTGRAMGYTF.

In regard to this clonotype: A clone one base away is much larger, so this may be a read error. V is TRBV6-1 and J is TRBJ2-1; no firm D call. The CDR3 is made up of 12 amino acids. Germline CDR1 and CDR2: MNHNS and SASEGT. CDR3: CASSELDNEQVF. CDR3 bases: TGTGCCAGCAGTGAGCTAGACAATGAGCAGGTCTTC.

This clonotype has only a few counts. V gene TRBV12-3 or TRBV12-4 combines with J gene TRBJ1-5, with D maybe TRBD1 (6 bases). CDR3 length: 15 amino acids. The ends were cut back, 4 bases at V and 1 base at J, with 11 bases in the middle. The CDR3 DNA follows: TGTGCCAGCAGTTACCAGGGGATGAGCAATCAGCCCCAGCATTTT. Protein sequence: CASSYQGMSNQPQHF.

This clonotype came up many times. The chain has TRBV7-2 and TRBJ2-1; maybe TRBD1 (5 bases). V shed 5 bases and J shed 7 bases, with 15 bases lying between them. CDR1 is SGHTA, CDR2 FQGNSA, per germline. The CDR3 contains 14 residues. The CDR3 nucleotides read TGTGCCAGCAGCCCTACAAGGGGAATAAATGAGCAGTTCTTC. This encodes CASSPTRGINEQFF.

This clonotype was recorded at least ten times. This chain uses TRBV11-1 with TRBJ2-5; possibly TRBD1 for D (6 bases). Per the germline V gene, CDR1 is SGHAT and CDR2 is FQDESV (reference sequence). V lost 7 bases, J lost 0 bases, and 12 bases lay in between. The CDR3 is 14 amino acids. The CDR3 DNA is TGTGCCAGCACCCCGAGGGGGTACCAAGAGACCCAGTACTTC. Translation gives CASTPRGYQETQYF. Filled out from reference TRBV11-1 and TRBJ2-5, the complete variable domain reads EAEVAQSPRYKITEKSQAVAFWCDPISGHATLYWYRQILGQGPELLVQFQDESVVDDSQLPKDRFSAERLKGVDSTLKIQPAELGDSAMYLCASTPRGYQETQYFGPGTRLLVL.

This clonotype was detected many times. This rearrangement joins TRBV6-1 to TRBJ1-6; D perhaps matches TRBD1 (5 bases). V lost 0 bases to trimming and J lost 7 bases, with 10 bases between them. Germline loops: CDR1 MNHNS, CDR2 SASEGT. The CDR3 is made up of 15 amino acids. The CDR3 protein is CASSEAAGLNSPLHF. Written as DNA, the CDR3 is TGTGCCAGCAGTGAAGCTGCGGGGCTAAATTCACCCCTCCACTTT.

This clonotype has at least ten counts. The gene calls are TRBV12-3 or TRBV12-4 and TRBJ2-7; 7 bases are shared with TRBD1. There are 18 residues in the CDR3. Unmatched junction bases numbered 14, after V lost 1 base and J lost 2 bases. This chain's CDR3 is CASSLEKGGAKPTYEQYF. The CDR3 nucleotides read TGTGCCAGCAGTTTAGAGAAAGGGGGCGCCAAGCCTACCTACGAGCAGTACTTC.

This clonotype was seen ten or more times. The V call is TRBV4-1, the J call TRBJ2-2; D remains unclear. The V end was cut by 1 base, the J end by 1 base, with 16 bases between. CDR1 MGHRA and CDR2 YSYEKL come from the germline V gene. This CDR3 has 18 residues. CDR3 nucleotide sequence: TGCGCCAGCAGCCAAGTCAAGTCAGCCGGCGTGAACACCGGGGAGCTGTTTTTT. Translating it yields CASSQVKSAGVNTGELFF.

This clonotype has at least ten counts. The CDR3 DNA is TGTGCCAGCAGCGTTCGAGGGACTAGCGGGGGGGTAGAGCAGTTCTTC. This sequence encodes CASSVRGTSGGVEQFF. The gene calls are TRBV9 and TRBJ2-1, with 16 bases that match TRBD2. Germline V gene data show CDR1 as SGDLS and CDR2 as YYNGEE. V shed 2 bases and J 10 bases; nucleotides not matched to a gene: 6. The CDR3 runs 16 residues.

This clonotype was seen once. An end of the junction does not agree with germline; a read error may underlie this. This chain joins TRBV28 and TRBJ1-4; 7 bases agree with TRBD1. CDR1 MDHEN and CDR2 SYDVKM come from the germline V gene. There are 18 residues in the CDR3. The CDR3: CASSSWDSLGIANEKRFF. Written as DNA, the CDR3 is TGTGCCAGCAGTTCCTGGGACAGCCTGGGGATAGCTAATGAAAAACGGTTTTTT.

This clonotype has ten or more counts. This may be a read error: a much more frequent sequence differs by one nucleotide. The V call is TRBV20-1, the J call TRBJ2-1, with D possibly matching TRBD2 (6 bases). The J call may not be correct, given that the DNA end is closer to TRBJ2-7. The CDR3 is 13 amino acids. Germline loops: CDR1 DFQATT, CDR2 SNEGSKA (reference sequence). CDR3 nucleotide sequence: TGCAGTGCTAGAACCACTAGCTACAATGAGCAGTACTTC. It yields the protein CSARTTSYNEQYF.

On this clonotype itself: An end of the junction differs from the germline gene, which may be a read error. The V gene is TRBV5-1, the J gene TRBJ2-6; 7 bases line up with TRBD1. This CDR3 has 16 residues. The germline gives CDR1 SGHRS, CDR2 YFSETQ. The CDR3 sequence is CASSLDRVPGTNVLTF. Written as DNA, the CDR3 is TGCGCCAGCAGCCTTGACAGGGTGCCTGGGACCAACGTCCTGACTTTC.

This clonotype has a handful of counts. The chain joins TRBV15 to TRBJ1-1; D remains ambiguous. CDR1 is LNHNV, CDR2 YYDKDF, per germline (reference sequence). Deletions cut 3 bases from V and 1 base from J, with 9 bases between. The CDR3 covers 14 residues. The CDR3 DNA reads as TGTGCCACCAGCAGCCGGGCGAGGAACACTGAAGCTTTCTTT. Translation gives CATSSRARNTEAFF.

This clonotype was seen ten or more times. The chain employs TRBV7-2 and TRBJ2-3; possibly TRBD2 for D (5 bases). This CDR3 spans 16 amino acids. V lost 3 bases to trimming and J lost 4 bases, with 17 bases between them. From germline, CDR1 is SGHTA and CDR2 FQGNSA. CDR3 bases: TGTGCCAGCAGCTTTCGCTCTGGGATGCGGGCAGATACGCAGTATTTT. This sequence encodes CASSFRSGMRADTQYF.

This clonotype occurred many times. In nucleotides, the CDR3 is TGTGCCAGCAGCCTTGACTCCCCGGGACAGGGAACGACCTACGAGCAGTACTTC. Translated: CASSLDSPGQGTTYEQYF. V and J are TRBV5-4 and TRBJ2-7; 9 nucleotides line up with TRBD1. Germline trimming cut 4 bases from V and 2 bases from J; bases unmatched to any gene: 16. Germline V CDR1 and CDR2: SGHNT, YYREEE (reference sequence). The CDR3 is 18 amino acids.

This chain connects TRBV7-2 to TRBJ2-5, with D tentatively TRBD1 (6 bases). Trimming cost V 7 bases and J 4 bases, with 13 bases left between them. This CDR3 is 13 amino acids long. The germline gives CDR1 SGHTA, CDR2 FQGNSA. CDR3 region: CASTKDRPETQYF. The CDR3 coding sequence is TGTGCCAGCACCAAAGACAGGCCAGAGACCCAGTACTTC.

The chain has TRBV30 and TRBJ1-4; D is undetermined. This CDR3 has 11 residues. Germline CDR1 GTSNPN, CDR2 SVGIG (reference sequence). V shed 3 bases and J shed 4 bases, with 3 bases lying between them. The CDR3 DNA reads as TGTGCCTGGAGGGTTAATGAAAAACTGTTTTTT. Translated: CAWRVNEKLFF.

This clonotype was picked up a small number of times. A much larger clone is a single base away; this may be a read error. V usage is TRBV7-9 and J usage is TRBJ2-5; D is undetermined. Germline CDR1 is SEHNR and CDR2 is FQNEAQ (reference sequence). The CDR3 sequence is 13 residues long. The CDR3 DNA is TGTGCCAGAAGCTCCCTGTGGATCAATGAGCAGTACTTC. Protein sequence: CARSSLWINEQYF.

This clonotype came up many times. The chain couples TRBV7-2 to TRBJ2-7, with 9 bases aligning to TRBD1. Germline CDR1 and CDR2: SGHTA and FQGNSA. The CDR3 loop spans 14 amino acids. The V gene end was trimmed by 3 bases and the J gene end by 3 bases; junction bases not matched to a gene: 3. The CDR3 loop is CASSFPDRGYEQYF. The CDR3 nucleotides read TGTGCCAGCAGCTTCCCGGACAGGGGCTACGAGCAGTACTTC.